The T cell receptor (beta chain) described here comes from a study of CD8 T cells in ankylosing spondylitis. The CDR3 contains 15 residues. CDR1 PRHDT and CDR2 FYEKMQ come from the germline V gene (reference sequence). The V end lost 3 bases, the J end lost 0 bases, and 9 bases lay between the germline ends. Worth noting for this clonotype: The antigen is not known.

Broader study findings: Disease-associated clones were CD8+ and fairly uncommon in peripheral blood. A motif of fewer than ten highly homologous TCR beta variants was seen as apparently characteristic of ankylosing spondylitis blood. Clones tied to disease were said to be significantly enriched in matched ankylosing spondylitis synovial fluid.

TCRdb called the 5' RACE reads again in MiXCR, with one record for every CDR3 protein. The sample lists some 30,000 distinct CDR3 sequences, 11% to 15% occurring once. Sequencing was done on a sample of blood. The rearrangement uses TRBV13 and TRBJ2-1, with D possibly being TRBD1 (6 bases). This clonotype was obtained from a male donor with ankylosing spondylitis or in good health (not recorded which). CDR3 sequence reads: CASSLPGDSYNEQFF. The CDR3 DNA reads as TGTGCCAGCAGCTTGCCAGGGGACTCCTACAATGAGCAGTTCTTC.